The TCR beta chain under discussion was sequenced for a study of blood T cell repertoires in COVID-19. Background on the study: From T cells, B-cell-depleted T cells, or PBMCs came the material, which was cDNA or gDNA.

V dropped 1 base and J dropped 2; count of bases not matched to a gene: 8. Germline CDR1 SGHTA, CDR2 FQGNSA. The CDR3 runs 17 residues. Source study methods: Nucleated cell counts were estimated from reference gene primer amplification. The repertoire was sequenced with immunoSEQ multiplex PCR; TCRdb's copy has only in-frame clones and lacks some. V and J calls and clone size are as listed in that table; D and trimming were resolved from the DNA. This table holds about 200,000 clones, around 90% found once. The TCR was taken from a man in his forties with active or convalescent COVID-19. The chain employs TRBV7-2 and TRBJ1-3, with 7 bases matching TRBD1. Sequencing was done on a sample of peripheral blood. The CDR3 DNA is TGTGCCAGCAGCTTAGTGTCCAGGACAGGACCTGGAAACACCATATATTTT. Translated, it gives CASSLVSRTGPGNTIYF.